This record concerns one TCR beta chain sequence. What it recognizes is unknown. The sample is drawn from a study of beta chain features in type 1 diabetes. Findings and caveats of the study: All four CD4+ subsets from Type 1 diabetes patients carried moderately but significantly shorter TCRB CDR3s.

With 0 bases removed from V and 1 base from J, the gap between germline ends came to 5 bases. Looked up from germline, CDR1 is SGHRS and CDR2 is YFSETQ. CDR3 size: 15 residues. Sequenced material consisted of expressed TCRB transcripts (all of the isolated RNA was reverse transcribed). Sequenced by immunoSEQ multiplex PCR; TCRdb stores in-frame clones only, minus some. The table shows about 650,000 clones, with around 12% occurring only once. Sequencing used naive CD4+ T cells from blood. The V and J genes are TRBV5-1 and TRBJ2-6, with D hard to call. This receptor was identified in a man aged 30-40 years with type 1 diabetes. In DNA, the CDR3 is TGCGCCAGCAGCTTGGGCGCTTCTGGGGCCAACGTCCTGACTTTC. Amino acid sequence: CASSLGASGANVLTF.